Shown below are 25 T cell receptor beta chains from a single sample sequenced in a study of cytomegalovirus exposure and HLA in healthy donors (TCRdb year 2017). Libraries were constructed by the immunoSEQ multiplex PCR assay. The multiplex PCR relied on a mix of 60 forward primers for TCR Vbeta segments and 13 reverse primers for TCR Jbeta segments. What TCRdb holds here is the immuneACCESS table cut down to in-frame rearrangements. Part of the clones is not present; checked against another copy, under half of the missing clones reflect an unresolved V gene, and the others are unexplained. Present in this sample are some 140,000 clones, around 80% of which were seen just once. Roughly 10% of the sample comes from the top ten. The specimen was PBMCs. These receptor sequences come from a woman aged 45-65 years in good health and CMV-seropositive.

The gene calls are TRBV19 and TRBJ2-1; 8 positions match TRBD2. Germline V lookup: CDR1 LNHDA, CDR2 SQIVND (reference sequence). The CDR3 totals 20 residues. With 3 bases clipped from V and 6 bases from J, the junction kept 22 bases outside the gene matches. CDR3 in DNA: TGTGCCAGTAGTATGATTTTCGCGTGGGCGGGGGGCCCTCTACCCAATGAGCAGTTCTTC. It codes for CASSMIFAWAGGPLPNEQFF.

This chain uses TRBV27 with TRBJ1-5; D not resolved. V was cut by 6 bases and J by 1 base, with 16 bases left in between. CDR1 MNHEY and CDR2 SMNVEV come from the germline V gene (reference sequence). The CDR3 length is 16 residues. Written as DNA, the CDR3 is TGTGCCAGCAGCCTGGCGGGGAGGAGGAGCAATCAGCCCCAGCATTTT. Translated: CASSLAGRRSNQPQHF.

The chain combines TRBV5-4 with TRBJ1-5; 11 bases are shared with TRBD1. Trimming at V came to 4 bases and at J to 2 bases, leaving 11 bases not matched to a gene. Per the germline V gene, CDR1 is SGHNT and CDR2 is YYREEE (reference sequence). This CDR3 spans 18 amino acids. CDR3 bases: TGTGCCAGCAGCGCCGGGACAGGGGGACTCCAGGGCAATCAGCCCCAGCATTTT. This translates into CASSAGTGGLQGNQPQHF.

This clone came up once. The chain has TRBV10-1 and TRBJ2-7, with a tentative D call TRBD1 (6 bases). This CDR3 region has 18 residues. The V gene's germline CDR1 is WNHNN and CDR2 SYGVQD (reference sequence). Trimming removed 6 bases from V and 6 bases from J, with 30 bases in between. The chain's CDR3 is CASSPRDTSMGLGLEQYF. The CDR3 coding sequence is TGCGCCAGCAGCCCGAGGGACACCTCTATGGGGTTGGGTCTCGAGCAGTACTTC.

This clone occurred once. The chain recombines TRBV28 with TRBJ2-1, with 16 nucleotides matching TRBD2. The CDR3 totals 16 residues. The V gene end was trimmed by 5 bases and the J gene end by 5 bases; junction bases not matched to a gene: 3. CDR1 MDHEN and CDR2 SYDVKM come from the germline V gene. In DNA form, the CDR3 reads TGTGCCAGCAGTGGGACTAGCGGGGGGGCAAACAATGAGCAGTTCTTC. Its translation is CASSGTSGGANNEQFF. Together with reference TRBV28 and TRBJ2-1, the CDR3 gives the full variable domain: DVKVTQSSRYLVKRTGEKVFLECVQDMDHENMFWYRQDPGLGLRLIYFSYDVKMKEKGDIPEGYSVSREKKERFSLILESASTNQTSMYLCASSGTSGGANNEQFFGPGTRLTVL.

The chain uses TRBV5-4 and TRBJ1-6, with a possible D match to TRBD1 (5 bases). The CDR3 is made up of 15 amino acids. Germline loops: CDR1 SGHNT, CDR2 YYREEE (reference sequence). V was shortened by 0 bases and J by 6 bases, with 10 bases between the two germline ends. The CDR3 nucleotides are TGTGCCAGCAGCTTGGTAGGGGCGCGTAATTCACCCCTCCACTTT. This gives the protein CASSLVGARNSPLHF.

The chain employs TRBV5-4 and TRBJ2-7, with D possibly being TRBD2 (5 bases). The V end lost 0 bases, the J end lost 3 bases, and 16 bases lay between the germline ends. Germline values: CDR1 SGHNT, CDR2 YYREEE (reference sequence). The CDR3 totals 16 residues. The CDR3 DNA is TGTGCCAGCAGCTTGGCTTCCGGACCTAGCTACTACGAGCAGTACTTC. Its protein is CASSLASGPSYYEQYF. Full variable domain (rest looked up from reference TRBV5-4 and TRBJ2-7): ETGVTQSPTHLIKTRGQQVTLRCSSQSGHNTVSWYQQALGQGPQFIFQYYREEENGRGNFPPRFSGLQFPNYSSELNVNALELDDSALYLCASSLASGPSYYEQYFGPGTRLTVT.

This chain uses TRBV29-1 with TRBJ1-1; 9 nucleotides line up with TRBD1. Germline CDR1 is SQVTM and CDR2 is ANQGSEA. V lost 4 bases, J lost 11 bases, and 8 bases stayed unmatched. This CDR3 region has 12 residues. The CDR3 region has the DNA TGCAGCGTTGGGGGACAGGGTATTTTGGCTTTCTTT. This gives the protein CSVGGQGILAFF.

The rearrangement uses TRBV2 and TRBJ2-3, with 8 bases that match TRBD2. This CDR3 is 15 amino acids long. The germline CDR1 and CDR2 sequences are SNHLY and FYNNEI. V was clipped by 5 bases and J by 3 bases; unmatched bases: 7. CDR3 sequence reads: CASSPDGGATDTQYF. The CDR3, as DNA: TGTGCCAGCAGTCCGGACGGGGGGGCAACAGATACGCAGTATTTT.

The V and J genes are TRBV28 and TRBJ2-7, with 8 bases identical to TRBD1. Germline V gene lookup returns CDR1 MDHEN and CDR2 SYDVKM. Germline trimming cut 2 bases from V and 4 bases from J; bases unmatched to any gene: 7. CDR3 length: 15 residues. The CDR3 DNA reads TGTGCCAGCAGTTTACCCGGGACAGGTTCGTACGAGCAGTACTTC. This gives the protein CASSLPGTGSYEQYF.

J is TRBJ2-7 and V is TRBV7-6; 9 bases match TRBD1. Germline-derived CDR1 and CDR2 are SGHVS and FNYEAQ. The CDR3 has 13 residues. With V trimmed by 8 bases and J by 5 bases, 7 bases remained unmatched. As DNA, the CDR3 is TGTGCCAGCTCCAGGACAGGGGTCCACGAGCAGTACTTC. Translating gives CASSRTGVHEQYF.

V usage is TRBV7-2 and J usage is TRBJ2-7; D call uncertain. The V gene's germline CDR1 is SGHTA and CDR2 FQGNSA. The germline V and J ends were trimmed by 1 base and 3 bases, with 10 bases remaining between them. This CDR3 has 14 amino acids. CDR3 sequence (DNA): TGTGCCAGCAGCTTAGGAGTTCACAGCTACGAGCAGTACTTC. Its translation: CASSLGVHSYEQYF. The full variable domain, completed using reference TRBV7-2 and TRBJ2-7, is GAGVSQSPSNKVTEKGKDVELRCDPISGHTALYWYRQSLGQGLEFLIYFQGNSAPDKSGLPSDRFSAERTGGSVSTLTIQRTQQEDSAVYLCASSLGVHSYEQYFGPGTRLTVT.

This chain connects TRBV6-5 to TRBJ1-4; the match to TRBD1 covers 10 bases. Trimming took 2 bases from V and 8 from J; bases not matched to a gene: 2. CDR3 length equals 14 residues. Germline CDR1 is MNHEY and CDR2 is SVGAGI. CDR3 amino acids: CASSYRDRGEKLFF. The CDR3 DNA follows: TGTGCCAGCAGTTACCGGGACAGGGGAGAAAAACTGTTTTTT.

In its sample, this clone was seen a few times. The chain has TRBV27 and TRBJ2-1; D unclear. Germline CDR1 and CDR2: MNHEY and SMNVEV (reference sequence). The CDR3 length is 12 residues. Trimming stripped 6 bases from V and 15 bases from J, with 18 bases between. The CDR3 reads CASRTTSLKPFF. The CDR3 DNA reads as TGTGCCAGCAGAACTACTTCCCTAAAACCGTTCTTC.

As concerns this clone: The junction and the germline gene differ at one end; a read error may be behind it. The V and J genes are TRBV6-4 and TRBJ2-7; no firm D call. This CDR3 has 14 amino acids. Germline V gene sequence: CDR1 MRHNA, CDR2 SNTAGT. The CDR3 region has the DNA TGTGCCAGCAGTGCAAATCAGGCTTCCTCCGAGCAGTACTTC. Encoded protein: CASSANQASSEQYF.

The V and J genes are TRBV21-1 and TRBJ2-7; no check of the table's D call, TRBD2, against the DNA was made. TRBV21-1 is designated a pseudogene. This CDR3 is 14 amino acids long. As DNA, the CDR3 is TGTGCCAGCAGCCTAGGGCGGGGTACGTACGAGCAGTACTTC. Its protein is CASSLGRGTYEQYF.

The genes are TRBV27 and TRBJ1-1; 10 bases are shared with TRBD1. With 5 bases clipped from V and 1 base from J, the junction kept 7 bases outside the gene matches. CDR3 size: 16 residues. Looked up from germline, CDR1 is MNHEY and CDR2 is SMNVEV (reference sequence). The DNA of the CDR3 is TGTGCCAGCAGTACCCTTAGGGACAGGGGGAACACTGAAGCTTTCTTT. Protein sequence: CASSTLRDRGNTEAFF.

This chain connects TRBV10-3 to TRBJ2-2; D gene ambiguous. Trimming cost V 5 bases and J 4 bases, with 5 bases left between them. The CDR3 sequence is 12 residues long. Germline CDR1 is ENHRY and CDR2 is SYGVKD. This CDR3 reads CAISSGTGELFF. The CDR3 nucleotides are TGTGCCATCAGTTCGGGCACCGGGGAGCTGTTTTTT.

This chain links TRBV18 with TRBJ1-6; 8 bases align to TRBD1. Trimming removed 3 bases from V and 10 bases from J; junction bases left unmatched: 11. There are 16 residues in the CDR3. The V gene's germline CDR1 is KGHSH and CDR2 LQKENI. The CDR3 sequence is CASSPSGQGRESPLHF. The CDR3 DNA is TGTGCCAGCTCACCCTCCGGACAGGGACGGGAATCACCCCTCCACTTT.

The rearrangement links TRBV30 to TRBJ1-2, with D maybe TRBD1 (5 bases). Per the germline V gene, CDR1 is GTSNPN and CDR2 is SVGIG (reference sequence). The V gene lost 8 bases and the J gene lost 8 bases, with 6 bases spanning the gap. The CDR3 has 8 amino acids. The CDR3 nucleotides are TGTGCCGGGGGGGGCTACACCTTC. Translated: CAGGGYTF. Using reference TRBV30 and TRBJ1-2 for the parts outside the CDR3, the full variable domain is SQTIHQWPATLVQPVGSPLSLECTVEGTSNPNLYWYRQAAGRGLQLLFYSVGIGQISSEVPQNLSASRPQDRQFILSSKKLLLSDSGFYLCAGGGYTFGSGTRLTVV.

The CDR3 here is CASSGRGGEDTQYF. For the CDR3, the DNA is TGTGCCAGCAGTGGGCGGGGGGGCGAAGATACGCAGTATTTT. The chain combines TRBV2 with TRBJ2-3; TRBD2 matches at 9 bases. Germline loops: CDR1 SNHLY, CDR2 FYNNEI. With V trimmed by 4 bases and J by 5 bases, 4 bases remained unmatched. The CDR3 sequence is 14 residues long.

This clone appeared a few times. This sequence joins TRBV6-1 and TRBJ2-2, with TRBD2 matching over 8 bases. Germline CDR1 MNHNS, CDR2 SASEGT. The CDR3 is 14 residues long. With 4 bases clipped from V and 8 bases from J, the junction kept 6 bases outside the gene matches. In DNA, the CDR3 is TGTGCCAGCAGTGGGGGACTAGAAGCTGGGGAGCTGTTTTTT. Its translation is CASSGGLEAGELFF.

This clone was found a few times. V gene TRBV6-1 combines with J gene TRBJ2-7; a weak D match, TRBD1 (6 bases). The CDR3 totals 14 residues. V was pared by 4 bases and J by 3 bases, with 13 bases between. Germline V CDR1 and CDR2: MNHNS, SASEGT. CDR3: CASSGMGRGYEQYF. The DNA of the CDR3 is TGTGCCAGCAGTGGGATGGGCAGGGGCTACGAGCAGTACTTC.

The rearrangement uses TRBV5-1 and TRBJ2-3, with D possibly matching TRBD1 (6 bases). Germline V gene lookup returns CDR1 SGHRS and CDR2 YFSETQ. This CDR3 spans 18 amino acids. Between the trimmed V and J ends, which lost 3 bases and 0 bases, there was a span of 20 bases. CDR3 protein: CASSSEDSQSPSTDTQYF. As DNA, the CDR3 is TGCGCCAGCAGCTCCGAGGACAGCCAGAGCCCTAGCACAGATACGCAGTATTTT.

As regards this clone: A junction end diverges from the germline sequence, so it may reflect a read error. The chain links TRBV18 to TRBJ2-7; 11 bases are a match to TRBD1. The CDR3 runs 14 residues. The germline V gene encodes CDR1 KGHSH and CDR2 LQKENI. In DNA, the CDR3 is TGTGCCAGCACACCCGGGACAGGGGGTTACGAGCAGTACTTC. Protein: CASTPGTGGYEQYF.